The clone carrying this T cell receptor beta chain was seen once. What it recognizes is unknown. V lost 0 bases, J lost 6 bases, and 6 bases stayed unmatched. The CDR3 has 15 amino acids. Germline V CDR1 and CDR2: SGHDT, YYEEEE. Constant-region reverse primers amplified full-length variable regions, followed by semi-nested Nested Universal Primer A PCR. TCRdb redid the calling of the 5' RACE reads with MiXCR, one entry per CDR3 protein. The sample gives nearly 55,000 distinct CDR3 sequences, roughly 17% of which show up once; approximately 2.1% is in the top ten. Findings of the study overall: The larger-cohort validation was restricted to a single TCR beta V-J rearrangement rather than whole repertoires. Tumor-infiltrating Treg TCR alpha and beta sequences overlapped most with tumor naive CD4+ T cells, then blood naive.

The specimen sequenced was naive CD4+ T cells sorted from blood. The subset denotes: naive CD4+ T cells, CD4+CD45RA+CD25-. The receptor comes from a female donor with breast cancer. This chain uses TRBV5-6 with TRBJ2-1; 7 bases are a match to TRBD1. CDR3 sequence reads: CASSLAGQTCNEQFF. The CDR3 nucleotides read TGTGCCAGCAGCTTGGCGGGACAGACGTGCAATGAGCAGTTCTTC.